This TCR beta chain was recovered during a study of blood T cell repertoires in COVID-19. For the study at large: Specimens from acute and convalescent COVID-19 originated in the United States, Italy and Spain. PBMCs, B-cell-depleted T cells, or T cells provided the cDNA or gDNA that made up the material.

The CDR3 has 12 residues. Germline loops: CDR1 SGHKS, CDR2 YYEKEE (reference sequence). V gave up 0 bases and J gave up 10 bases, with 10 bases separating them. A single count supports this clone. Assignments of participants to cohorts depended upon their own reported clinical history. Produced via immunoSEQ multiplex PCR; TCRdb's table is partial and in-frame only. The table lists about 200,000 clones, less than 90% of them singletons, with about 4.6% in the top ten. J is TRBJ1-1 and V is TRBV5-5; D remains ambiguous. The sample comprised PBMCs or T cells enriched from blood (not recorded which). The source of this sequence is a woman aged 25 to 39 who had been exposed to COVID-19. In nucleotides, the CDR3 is TGTGCCAGCAGCTTGGACATGGCGGGAGCTTTCTTT. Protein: CASSLDMAGAFF.